The 17 T cell receptor beta chains reported below all come from one sample, sequenced in a study of beta chain features in type 1 diabetes. The sequenced template was cDNA made from the entire isolated RNA. TCRdb's table, derived via immunoSEQ multiplex PCR, lists solely in-frame clones and lacks some. This table has 900,000 or so clones, roughly 16% appearing once. Sequenced material: naive CD4+ T cells from blood. Receptors were obtained from a woman in her late teens or twenties in good health.

The V gene is TRBV18, the J gene TRBJ1-2; possibly TRBD1 for D (6 bases). The CDR3 contains 15 residues. Per germline, CDR1 KGHSH and CDR2 LQKENI. Trimming took 1 base from V and 6 from J, leaving 15 bases between them. CDR3 amino acids: CASSPRQAQRDGYTF. The CDR3 DNA is TGTGCCAGCTCACCACGACAGGCACAACGCGATGGCTACACCTTC.

The chain links TRBV4-3 to TRBJ2-3; D possibly uses TRBD1 or TRBD2 (5 bases each). Trimming took off 1 base at V and 3 bases at J, with 20 bases between the two ends. CDR1 LGHNA and CDR2 YSLEER come from the germline V gene. There are 18 residues in the CDR3. In DNA form, the CDR3 reads TGCGCCAGCAGCCAAGCGTGGGGAAGGGGAGCCCTGACAGATACGCAGTATTTT. Amino acids: CASSQAWGRGALTDTQYF.

V is TRBV2 and J is TRBJ2-1; 12 bases match TRBD1. From germline, CDR1 is SNHLY and CDR2 FYNNEI. V lost 7 bases to trimming and J lost 4 bases; unmatched junction nucleotides: 8. The CDR3 is 16 amino acids. The CDR3 spells CASKGGQGALYNEQFF. In DNA form, the CDR3 reads TGTGCCAGCAAGGGGGGACAGGGGGCTCTTTACAATGAGCAGTTCTTC.

Comment on this clone: This specimen includes other DNA sequences encoding the same CDR3. This chain connects TRBV18 to TRBJ1-1; possible D gene TRBD1, 5 bases. The V end lost 6 bases, the J end lost 1 base, and 12 bases lay between the germline ends. This CDR3 is 14 amino acids long. Germline V gene sequence: CDR1 KGHSH, CDR2 LQKENI. The CDR3 loop reads CASSPSGTNTEAFF. Written as DNA, the CDR3 is TGTGCCAGCTCTCCCTCAGGGACGAACACTGAAGCTTTCTTT.

The chain carries TRBV27 and TRBJ1-3; D is possibly TRBD1 (5 bases). The CDR3 spans 14 residues. The germline V gene encodes CDR1 MNHEY and CDR2 SMNVEV (reference sequence). Trimming left V 10 bases short and J 4 bases short, with 17 bases between. CDR3 region: CATDRGAYGNTIYF. The CDR3 DNA reads as TGTGCCACCGATAGAGGGGCGTACGGAAACACCATATATTTT.

The CDR3 sequence is CASRERESYEQYF. CDR3 bases: TGTGCCAGCAGAGAAAGGGAGTCCTACGAGCAGTACTTC. The chain uses TRBV7-2 and TRBJ2-7; tentatively, D is TRBD2 (5 bases). Germline loops: CDR1 SGHTA, CDR2 FQGNSA. The CDR3 totals 13 residues. V was clipped by 6 bases and J by 1 base, with 10 bases between them.

This sequence joins TRBV7-2 and TRBJ2-2; 12 nucleotides align to TRBD2. Per germline, CDR1 SGHTA and CDR2 FQGNSA. V gave up 5 bases and J gave up 3 bases; unmatched junction bases: 1. The CDR3 extends over 15 amino acids. CDR3 sequence reads: CASSPSGRDTGELFF. As DNA, the CDR3 is TGTGCCAGCAGCCCTAGCGGGAGGGACACCGGGGAGCTGTTTTTT.

The CDR3 spells CASSYAEGGQYF. CDR3 DNA: TGTGCCAGCAGTTACGCCGAAGGCGGGCAGTACTTC. The chain couples TRBV6-6 to TRBJ2-7; no definite D call. This CDR3 spans 12 amino acids. Per the germline V gene, CDR1 is MNHNY and CDR2 is SVGAGI (reference sequence). V was cut by 2 bases and J by 9 bases, with 11 bases left in between.

The J gene is TRBJ2-1, the V gene TRBV21-1; the table's D call, TRBD1, was not checked against the DNA. TRBV21-1 is a documented pseudogene. The CDR3 has 16 residues. DNA of the CDR3: TGTGCCAGCAGCACCACAGGGGGCTCTCACTACAATGAGCAGTTCTTC. This translates into CASSTTGGSHYNEQFF.

The chain recombines TRBV4-1 with TRBJ2-3, with D perhaps matching TRBD1 (6 bases). The CDR3 has 15 amino acids. The germline CDR1 and CDR2 sequences are MGHRA and YSYEKL. Trimming left V 3 bases short and J 4 bases short, with 14 bases between. CDR3 nucleotide sequence: TGCGCCAGCAGCCAGACAGGCAGGGGACCAGATACGCAGTATTTT. This translates into CASSQTGRGPDTQYF.

This clone was seen a handful of times. V and J are TRBV7-2 and TRBJ2-7, with 7 bases identical to TRBD2. The CDR3 has 16 amino acids. V was pared by 6 bases and J by 7 bases, with 18 bases of the junction left unmatched. CDR1 is SGHTA, CDR2 FQGNSA, per germline. CDR3: CASREYSGAGSREQYF. Here the CDR3 DNA reads TGTGCCAGCAGGGAATACAGCGGGGCGGGGTCTCGGGAGCAGTACTTC. The full variable domain, its missing parts supplied by reference TRBV7-2 and TRBJ2-7, is GAGVSQSPSNKVTEKGKDVELRCDPISGHTALYWYRQSLGQGLEFLIYFQGNSAPDKSGLPSDRFSAERTGGSVSTLTIQRTQQEDSAVYLCASREYSGAGSREQYFGPGTRLTVT.

In regard to this clone: This specimen includes other DNA sequences encoding the same CDR3. DNA for the CDR3: TGTGCCAGCAGCTTAGCCGGGACAGCCTACAATGAGCAGTTCTTC. It encodes CASSLAGTAYNEQFF. The V call is TRBV7-2, the J call TRBJ2-1, with TRBD1 identical over 7 bases. J gave up 2 bases and V 0 bases, and 1 base lay outside the gene matches. Looked up from germline, CDR1 is SGHTA and CDR2 is FQGNSA. This CDR3 has 15 residues.

DNA for the CDR3: TGTGCCATCAGTACTCGGGTTACCACCGGGGAGCTGTTTTTT. It is translated as CAISTRVTTGELFF. The chain recombines TRBV10-3 with TRBJ2-2; D gene unclear. Trimming took 5 bases from V and 4 from J, leaving 11 bases between them. The CDR3 length is 14 residues. The germline gives CDR1 ENHRY, CDR2 SYGVKD.

The chain is built from TRBV25-1 and TRBJ2-3, with D tentatively TRBD2 (6 bases). Germline lookup yields CDR1 MGHDK and CDR2 SYGVNS. Trimming cost V 6 bases and J 9 bases, with 16 bases left between them. The CDR3 extends over 13 amino acids. CDR3 amino acids: CASSVTGTSTQYF. The DNA for the CDR3 is TGTGCCAGCAGCGTAACCGGGACTTCCACGCAGTATTTT.

The gene calls are TRBV28 and TRBJ1-3; 7 bases map to TRBD1. Trimming at V came to 8 bases and at J to 2 bases, leaving 9 bases not matched to a gene. There are 15 residues in the CDR3. Per the germline V gene, CDR1 is MDHEN and CDR2 is SYDVKM. Here the CDR3 DNA reads TGTGCCAGCCCCCAAGGGAGGGGGCCTGGAAACACCATATATTTT. Protein sequence: CASPQGRGPGNTIYF.

This chain connects TRBV6-6 to TRBJ1-3; D gene unclear. V was shortened by 6 bases and J by 0 bases, with 9 bases between the two germline ends. CDR1 MNHNY and CDR2 SVGAGI come from the germline V gene (reference sequence). This CDR3 spans 14 amino acids. CDR3 loop: CASSTQSSGNTIYF. CDR3 in DNA: TGTGCCAGCAGCACACAGAGCTCTGGAAACACCATATATTTT.

In this sample, this clone turned up a few times. The sample has other DNA sequences that encode this CDR3 too. The rearrangement uses TRBV6-1 and TRBJ2-6; D perhaps matches TRBD1 (5 bases). The V gene lost 9 bases and the J gene lost 1 base, with 7 bases spanning the gap. Germline V gene data show CDR1 as MNHNS and CDR2 as SASEGT. This CDR3 is built from 13 residues. CDR3 residues: CASSGSGANVLTF. The CDR3 DNA sequence: TGTGCCAGTTCAGGGTCTGGGGCCAACGTCCTGACTTTC.